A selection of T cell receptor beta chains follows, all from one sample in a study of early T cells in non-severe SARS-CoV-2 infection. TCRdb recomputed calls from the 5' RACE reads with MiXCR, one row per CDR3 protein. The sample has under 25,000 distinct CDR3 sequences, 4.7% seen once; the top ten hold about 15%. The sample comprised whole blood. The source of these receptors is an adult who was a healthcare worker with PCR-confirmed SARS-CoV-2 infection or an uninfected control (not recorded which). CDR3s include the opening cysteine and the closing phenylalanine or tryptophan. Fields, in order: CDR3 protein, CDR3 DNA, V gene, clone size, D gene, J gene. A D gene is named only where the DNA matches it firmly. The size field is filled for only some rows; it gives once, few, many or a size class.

CDR3 protein: CATSDFRGYNEQFF
CDR3 DNA: TGTGCCACCAGTGATTTCAGGGGTTACAATGAGCAGTTCTTC
V gene: TRBV24-1
clone size: many
D gene: -
J gene: TRBJ2-1

CDR3 protein: CASSQVGDTQYF
CDR3 DNA: TGCGCCAGCAGCCAAGTAGGAGATACGCAGTATTTT
V gene: TRBV4-3
clone size: -
D gene: -
J gene: TRBJ2-3

CDR3 protein: CASSGGEGTDTQYF
CDR3 DNA: TGTGCCAGCAGCGGGGGGGAGGGCACAGATACGCAGTATTTT
V gene: TRBV7-9
clone size: many
D gene: TRBD2
J gene: TRBJ2-3

CDR3 protein: CSASPRAYNEQFF
CDR3 DNA: TGCAGTGCTAGTCCTCGGGCTTACAATGAGCAGTTCTTC
V gene: TRBV20-1
clone size: many
D gene: -
J gene: TRBJ2-1

CDR3 protein: CSVEVNTEAFF
CDR3 DNA: TGCAGCGTTGAGGTGAACACTGAAGCTTTCTTT
V gene: TRBV29-1
clone size: many
D gene: -
J gene: TRBJ1-1

CDR3 protein: CASTQSPRGHLFTEAFF
CDR3 DNA: TGCGCCAGCACCCAATCCCCGAGAGGGCACCTTTTCACTGAAGCTTTCTTT
V gene: TRBV4-3
clone size: many
D gene: -
J gene: TRBJ1-1

CDR3 protein: CAVGAAGLNTEAFF
CDR3 DNA: TGTGCCGTCGGGGCGGCAGGACTGAACACTGAAGCTTTCTTT
V gene: TRBV6-2/TRBV6-3
clone size: many
D gene: -
J gene: TRBJ1-1

CDR3 protein: CASSYVDEQFF
CDR3 DNA: TGTGCCAGCAGTTACGTGGATGAGCAGTTCTTC
V gene: TRBV6-6
clone size: -
D gene: -
J gene: TRBJ2-1

CDR3 protein: CASSLAGNYGYTF
CDR3 DNA: TGTGCCAGCAGCTTGGCAGGGAACTATGGCTACACCTTC
V gene: TRBV5-4
clone size: -
D gene: -
J gene: TRBJ1-2

CDR3 protein: CASSLFPQETQYF
CDR3 DNA: TGCGCCAGCAGCTTGTTTCCCCAGGAGACCCAGTACTTC
V gene: TRBV5-1
clone size: -
D gene: -
J gene: TRBJ2-5

CDR3 protein: CASSQRKGTGPSTKLFF
CDR3 DNA: TGTGCCAGCAGCCAAAGAAAAGGGACAGGCCCCTCTACTAAACTGTTTTTT
V gene: TRBV3-1
clone size: -
D gene: TRBD1
J gene: TRBJ1-4

CDR3 protein: CASSVLPENTEAFF
CDR3 DNA: TGTGCCAGCAGCGTATTGCCTGAAAACACTGAAGCTTTCTTT
V gene: TRBV9
clone size: few
D gene: -
J gene: TRBJ1-1

CDR3 protein: CASSLPSGGGVSDTQYF
CDR3 DNA: TGTGCCAGCAGCTTACCTAGCGGGGGTGGAGTTTCGGATACGCAGTATTTT
V gene: TRBV7-9
clone size: few
D gene: TRBD2
J gene: TRBJ2-3

CDR3 protein: CASSLAGPSYEQYF
CDR3 DNA: TGTGCCAGCAGTTTAGCCGGACCGTCCTACGAGCAGTACTTC
V gene: TRBV12-3/TRBV12-4
clone size: many
D gene: -
J gene: TRBJ2-7

CDR3 protein: CASSQVYKLGEETQYF
CDR3 DNA: TGCGCCAGCAGCCAAGTTTACAAGCTAGGGGAGGAGACCCAGTACTTC
V gene: TRBV4-3
clone size: few
D gene: -
J gene: TRBJ2-5

CDR3 protein: CASSSDISNQPQHF
CDR3 DNA: TGTGCCAGCTCGTCGGACATTAGCAATCAGCCCCAGCATTTT
V gene: TRBV18
clone size: many
D gene: -
J gene: TRBJ1-5

CDR3 protein: CASSFHRDRSGELFF
CDR3 DNA: TGTGCCAGCAGTTTTCACAGGGACAGGTCCGGGGAGCTTTTTTTT
V gene: TRBV12-3/TRBV12-4
clone size: many
D gene: TRBD1
J gene: TRBJ2-2

CDR3 protein: CASSVAAGDHNEQFF
CDR3 DNA: TGTGCCAGCAGCGTAGCAGCGGGGGACCACAATGAGCAGTTCTTC
V gene: TRBV9
clone size: few
D gene: TRBD2
J gene: TRBJ2-1

CDR3 protein: CSAGEQGARREQYF
CDR3 DNA: TGCAGTGCTGGGGAACAGGGGGCGAGACGCGAGCAGTACTTC
V gene: TRBV20-1
clone size: few
D gene: TRBD1
J gene: TRBJ2-7

CDR3 protein: CSAILYGLAGRTSYNEQFF
CDR3 DNA: TGCAGTGCTATCCTCTATGGACTAGCGGGGCGTACCTCCTACAATGAGCAGTTCTTC
V gene: TRBV20-1
clone size: many
D gene: TRBD2
J gene: TRBJ2-1

CDR3 protein: CASSWAGTDFTYEQYF
CDR3 DNA: TGTGCCAGCAGCTGGGCCGGGACAGACTTTACCTACGAGCAGTACTTC
V gene: TRBV7-2
clone size: many
D gene: TRBD1
J gene: TRBJ2-7

CDR3 protein: CASSYSPTGRNQPQHF
CDR3 DNA: TGTGCCAGCAGTTACTCACCGACAGGGCGGAATCAGCCCCAGCATTTT
V gene: TRBV6-5
clone size: many
D gene: TRBD1
J gene: TRBJ1-5

CDR3 protein: CASSLAGAGHSNQPQHF
CDR3 DNA: TGTGCCAGCAGCTTAGCTGGGGCGGGGCATAGCAATCAGCCCCAGCATTTT
V gene: TRBV11-2
clone size: -
D gene: -
J gene: TRBJ1-5

CDR3 protein: CASSLDSGLYEQYF
CDR3 DNA: TGTGCCAGCAGCTTAGACTCCGGATTGTACGAGCAGTACTTC
V gene: TRBV7-8
clone size: many
D gene: -
J gene: TRBJ2-7

CDR3 protein: CASIWTGTNYGYTF
CDR3 DNA: TGTGCCAGCATTTGGACAGGGACTAACTATGGCTACACCTTC
V gene: TRBV7-9
clone size: many
D gene: TRBD1
J gene: TRBJ1-2

CDR3 protein: CASSLWGADEQFF
CDR3 DNA: TGTGCCAGCAGCTTATGGGGGGCAGATGAGCAGTTCTTC
V gene: TRBV7-7
clone size: many
D gene: -
J gene: TRBJ2-1

CDR3 protein: CSARQGLADTQYF
CDR3 DNA: TGCAGTGCTAGGCAGGGTCTCGCAGATACGCAGTATTTT
V gene: TRBV20-1
clone size: many
D gene: -
J gene: TRBJ2-3

CDR3 protein: CASSPFLGNSPLHF
CDR3 DNA: TGTGCCAGCAGTCCCTTTCTGGGTAATTCACCCCTCCACTTT
V gene: TRBV12-3/TRBV12-4
clone size: many
D gene: -
J gene: TRBJ1-6

CDR3 protein: CASSPAAGGTDTQYF
CDR3 DNA: TGTGCCAGCTCTCCCGCGGCGGGGGGCACAGATACGCAGTATTTT
V gene: TRBV12-3/TRBV12-4
clone size: -
D gene: TRBD2
J gene: TRBJ2-3

CDR3 protein: CASSLGARSYEQYF
CDR3 DNA: TGTGCCAGCAGCTTAGGGGCCCGTTCCTACGAGCAGTACTTC
V gene: TRBV7-9
clone size: many
D gene: -
J gene: TRBJ2-7

CDR3 protein: CASSFPPGLLTGELFF
CDR3 DNA: TGTGCCAGCAGCTTCCCCCCGGGACTTCTCACCGGGGAGCTGTTTTTT
V gene: TRBV7-2
clone size: many
D gene: -
J gene: TRBJ2-2

CDR3 protein: CASAGGRMPTDTQYF
CDR3 DNA: TGCGCCAGCGCGGGGGGCAGGATGCCCACAGATACGCAGTATTTT
V gene: TRBV5-1
clone size: -
D gene: TRBD2
J gene: TRBJ2-3

CDR3 protein: CASSLAGRGQGEAFF
CDR3 DNA: TGTGCCAGCAGCTTAGCAGGGAGGGGGCAAGGTGAAGCTTTCTTT
V gene: TRBV7-8
clone size: -
D gene: TRBD1
J gene: TRBJ1-1

CDR3 protein: CASSQDKNEQFF
CDR3 DNA: TGCGCCAGCAGCCAAGACAAAAATGAGCAGTTCTTC
V gene: TRBV4-3
clone size: medium-sized
D gene: -
J gene: TRBJ2-1

CDR3 protein: CSASGKPQETQYF
CDR3 DNA: TGCAGTGCTAGCGGAAAACCCCAAGAGACCCAGTACTTC
V gene: TRBV20-1
clone size: many
D gene: -
J gene: TRBJ2-5

CDR3 protein: CASSIDSTDTQYF
CDR3 DNA: TGCGCCAGCAGCATAGATAGCACAGATACGCAGTATTTT
V gene: TRBV5-1
clone size: many
D gene: -
J gene: TRBJ2-3

CDR3 protein: CATSSQKTGFAGANVLTF
CDR3 DNA: TGTGCCACCAGCAGTCAGAAGACAGGGTTCGCTGGGGCCAACGTCCTGACTTTC
V gene: TRBV15
clone size: -
D gene: TRBD1
J gene: TRBJ2-6

CDR3 protein: CAWSENEKLFF
CDR3 DNA: TGTGCCTGGTCTGAGAATGAAAAACTGTTTTTT
V gene: TRBV30
clone size: large
D gene: -
J gene: TRBJ1-4

CDR3 protein: CASSSSGGAFTNEQFF
CDR3 DNA: TGTGCCAGCAGCTCGAGCGGGGGGGCGTTTACGAATGAGCAGTTCTTC
V gene: TRBV11-3
clone size: many
D gene: TRBD2
J gene: TRBJ2-1

CDR3 protein: CASSLVRGGGTDTQYF
CDR3 DNA: TGTGCCAGCAGCTTAGTTCGCGGCGGGGGAACAGATACGCAGTATTTT
V gene: TRBV11-2
clone size: -
D gene: TRBD2
J gene: TRBJ2-3

CDR3 protein: CASSFGTDTQYF
CDR3 DNA: TGTGCCAGCAGCTTTGGGACAGATACGCAGTATTTT
V gene: TRBV5-6
clone size: many
D gene: -
J gene: TRBJ2-3

CDR3 protein: CASSESGGYSGNTIYF
CDR3 DNA: TGCGCCAGCAGTGAGTCGGGAGGCTACTCTGGAAACACCATATATTTT
V gene: TRBV10-2
clone size: -
D gene: -
J gene: TRBJ1-3

CDR3 protein: CATESDLAKNIQYF
CDR3 DNA: TGTGCCACCGAGTCAGACCTAGCCAAAAACATTCAGTACTTC
V gene: TRBV12-3/TRBV12-4
clone size: -
D gene: -
J gene: TRBJ2-4

CDR3 protein: CASSPPDREGYTF
CDR3 DNA: TGTGCCAGCAGCCCACCAGACAGGGAAGGCTACACCTTC
V gene: TRBV3-1
clone size: medium-sized
D gene: TRBD1
J gene: TRBJ1-2

CDR3 protein: CASSLGRDQPQHF
CDR3 DNA: TGCGCCAGCAGCTTGGGAAGGGACCAGCCCCAGCATTTT
V gene: TRBV5-1
clone size: many
D gene: -
J gene: TRBJ1-5

CDR3 protein: CASSQWQGSTEAFF
CDR3 DNA: TGCGCCAGCAGCCAATGGCAGGGTTCCACTGAAGCTTTCTTT
V gene: TRBV4-3
clone size: many
D gene: -
J gene: TRBJ1-1

CDR3 protein: CAIRTSGGPWEQYF
CDR3 DNA: TGTGCCATCAGGACTAGCGGGGGACCCTGGGAGCAGTACTTC
V gene: TRBV10-3
clone size: many
D gene: TRBD2
J gene: TRBJ2-7

CDR3 protein: CASSRAGPNTEAFF
CDR3 DNA: TGTGCCAGCAGCAGGGCGGGGCCGAACACTGAAGCTTTCTTT
V gene: TRBV11-2
clone size: many
D gene: -
J gene: TRBJ1-1

CDR3 protein: CASSLGHPNTEAFF
CDR3 DNA: TGCGCCAGCAGCTTAGGACACCCCAACACTGAAGCTTTCTTT
V gene: TRBV5-1
clone size: many
D gene: -
J gene: TRBJ1-1

CDR3 protein: CASSIETSTDTQYF
CDR3 DNA: TGTGCCAGTAGTATAGAAACTAGCACAGATACGCAGTATTTT
V gene: TRBV19
clone size: few
D gene: -
J gene: TRBJ2-3

CDR3 protein: CASSRHGYQETQYF
CDR3 DNA: TGTGCCAGCAGCCGACATGGTTACCAAGAGACCCAGTACTTC
V gene: TRBV6-1
clone size: many
D gene: -
J gene: TRBJ2-5